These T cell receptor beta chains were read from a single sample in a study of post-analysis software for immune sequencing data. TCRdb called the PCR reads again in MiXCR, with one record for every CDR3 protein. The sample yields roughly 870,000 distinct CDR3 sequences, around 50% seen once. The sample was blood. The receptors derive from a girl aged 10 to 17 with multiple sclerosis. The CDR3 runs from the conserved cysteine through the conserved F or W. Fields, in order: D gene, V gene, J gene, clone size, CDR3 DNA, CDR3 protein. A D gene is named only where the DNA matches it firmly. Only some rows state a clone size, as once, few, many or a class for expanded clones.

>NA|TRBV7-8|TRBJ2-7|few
TGTGCCAGCAGCTTTAGTAGGGGGTACGAGCAGTACTTC
CASSFSRGYEQYF
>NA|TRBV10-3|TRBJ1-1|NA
TGTGCCATCAGGGGGGGGAGGCCTAACACTGAAGCTTTCTTT
CAIRGGRPNTEAFF
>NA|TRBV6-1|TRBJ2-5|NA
TGTGCCAGCAGTGAATCTTGGCGGGTCCACCTTCAAGAGACCCAGTACTTC
CASSESWRVHLQETQYF
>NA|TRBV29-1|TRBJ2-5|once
TGCAACGGAGGGCGACAGCAAGAGACCCAGTACTTC
CNGGRQQETQYF
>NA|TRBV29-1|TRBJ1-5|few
TGCAGCGCAATCCTTGTCCCGGGCTTGGGCAATCAGCCCCAGCATTTT
CSAILVPGLGNQPQHF
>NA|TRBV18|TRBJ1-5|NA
TGTGCCAGCTCACCAGGGAGTACCAATCAGCCCCAGCATTTT
CASSPGSTNQPQHF
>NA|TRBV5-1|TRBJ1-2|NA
TGCGCCAGCAGCCGGGGGAGGGTTGAAAACTATGGCTACACCTTC
CASSRGRVENYGYTF
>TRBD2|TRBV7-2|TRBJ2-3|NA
TGTGCCAGCAGCCCAAGGACTAGCGGTAACACAGATACGCAGTATTTT
CASSPRTSGNTDTQYF
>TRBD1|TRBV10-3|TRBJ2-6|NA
TGTGCCATCAGTGATTCAGGGGGAGCCAGCGTCCTGACTTTC
CAISDSGGASVLTF
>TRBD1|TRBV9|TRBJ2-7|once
TGTGCCAGCAGCTTAAGACCGACAGGGCCCTACGAGCAGTACTTC
CASSLRPTGPYEQYF
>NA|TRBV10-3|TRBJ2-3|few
TGTGCCATCAGACAGGGAAGCACAGATACGCAGTATTTT
CAIRQGSTDTQYF
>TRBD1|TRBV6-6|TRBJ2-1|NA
TGTGCCAGCAGACGGGACAGAGCCTACAATGAGCAGTTCTTC
CASRRDRAYNEQFF
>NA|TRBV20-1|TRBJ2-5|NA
TGCAGTGCTAGGGTCCAGGTACTCCAAGAGACCCAGTACTTC
CSARVQVLQETQYF
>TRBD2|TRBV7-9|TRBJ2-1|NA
TGTGCCAGCAGATATAGCGAGTCCGGGACTAGTGGGGCCTACAATGAGCAGTTCTTC
CASRYSESGTSGAYNEQFF
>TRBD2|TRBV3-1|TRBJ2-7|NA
TGTGCCAGCAGCCAGGGACTAGCGGCGACCTACGAGCAGTACTTC
CASSQGLAATYEQYF
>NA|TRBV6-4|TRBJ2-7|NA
TGTGCCAGCAGCCGCGGCTCCTACAATGAGCAGTACTTC
CASSRGSYNEQYF
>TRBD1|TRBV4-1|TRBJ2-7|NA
TGCGCCAGCAGCCAATATTCGGGACAGGGGTCAAGGGAGGATGACGAGCAGTACTTC
CASSQYSGQGSREDDEQYF
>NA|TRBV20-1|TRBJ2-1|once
TGCAGTGCTAGACGTCTCATCGCGACGACGTACAATGAGCAGTTCTTC
CSARRLIATTYNEQFF
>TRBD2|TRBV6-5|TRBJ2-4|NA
TGTGCCAGCAGTCAGGGAGGGCACATTCAGTACTTC
CASSQGGHIQYF
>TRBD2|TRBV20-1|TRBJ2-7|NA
TGCAGTGCTAGAGATCTACGAGCGGGGGACACCTACGAGCAGTACTTC
CSARDLRAGDTYEQYF
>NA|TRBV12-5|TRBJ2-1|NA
TGTGCTAGTGGCACGACAGCAGAGCAGTTCTTC
CASGTTAEQFF
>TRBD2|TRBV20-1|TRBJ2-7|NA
TGCAGTGCTTCCGGGACTAGCGGGTTGTCCTACGAGCAGTACTTC
CSASGTSGLSYEQYF
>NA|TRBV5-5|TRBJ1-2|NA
TGTGCCAGCAGCTCCCGGGATTGGGGGAACTATGGCTACACCTTC
CASSSRDWGNYGYTF
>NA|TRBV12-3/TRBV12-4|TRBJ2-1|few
TGTGCCAGCAGTTTTTCCGGGGCGCGGAACAATGAGCAGTTCTTC
CASSFSGARNNEQFF
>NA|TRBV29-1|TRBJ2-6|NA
TGCAGCGTCCCACTGGTTACTGGGGCCAACGTCCTGACTTTC
CSVPLVTGANVLTF
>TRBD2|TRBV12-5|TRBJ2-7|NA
TGTGCTAGTGGTTTGGTTCAAGCGGGGGCCTACTACGAGCAGTACTTC
CASGLVQAGAYYEQYF
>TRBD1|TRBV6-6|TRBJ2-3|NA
TGTGCCAGCAGAATGGGACAGGCCCTCCGCACAGATACGCAGTATTTT
CASRMGQALRTDTQYF
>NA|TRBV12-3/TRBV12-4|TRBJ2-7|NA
TGTGCCAGCAGTCCCCAGGGGTTCGGCGAGCAGTACTTC
CASSPQGFGEQYF
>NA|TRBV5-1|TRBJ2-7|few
TGCGCCAGCAGCAGGACCGGGACACCGGAATACGAGCAGTACTTC
CASSRTGTPEYEQYF
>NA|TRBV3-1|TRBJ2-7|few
TGTGCCAGCAGCCAAGATCCGTCCAGCATCTTCTACGAGCAGTACTTC
CASSQDPSSIFYEQYF
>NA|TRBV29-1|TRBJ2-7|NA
TGCAGCGTTTCCAGGGGAGAGGCCCAGTACTTC
CSVSRGEAQYF
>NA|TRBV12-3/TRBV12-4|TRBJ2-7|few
TGTGCCAGGTCGGTAGGAGCTCTCTCCTACGAGCAGTACTTC
CARSVGALSYEQYF
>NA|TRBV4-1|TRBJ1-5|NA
TGCGCCAGCAGCCAAGCAGAACTTGATCAGCCCCAGCATTTT
CASSQAELDQPQHF
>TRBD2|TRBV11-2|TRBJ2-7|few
TGTGCCAGCAGCTTCAGCGGGGGGACCTACGAGCAGTACTTC
CASSFSGGTYEQYF
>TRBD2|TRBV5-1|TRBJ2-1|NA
TGCGCCAGCAGCAGGGTCAGCGGGGGCGACAATGAGCAGTTCTTC
CASSRVSGGDNEQFF
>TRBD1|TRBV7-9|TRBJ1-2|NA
TGTGCCAGCAGCTTAGTAGGCCGGGACAGCACTCGACACAACTATGGCTACACCTTC
CASSLVGRDSTRHNYGYTF
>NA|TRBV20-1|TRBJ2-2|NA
TGCAGTGCCCTCCTAGGTCCCGGGGAGCTGTTTTTT
CSALLGPGELFF
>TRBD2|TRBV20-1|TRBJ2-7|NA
TGCAGTGCTAACCGGGGACTAGCGGGAGGCGGATCGCAGCAGTACTTC
CSANRGLAGGGSQQYF
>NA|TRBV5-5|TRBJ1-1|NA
TGTGCCAGCAGCTTGGACGTTTACACTGAAGCTTTCTTT
CASSLDVYTEAFF
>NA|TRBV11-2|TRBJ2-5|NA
TGTGCCAGCAGCTTAGCCAGCCCCACAGAGACCCAGTACTTC
CASSLASPTETQYF
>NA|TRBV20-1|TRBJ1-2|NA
TGCAGTGCTAGAGGACACCGAGACAACTATGGCTACACCTTC
CSARGHRDNYGYTF
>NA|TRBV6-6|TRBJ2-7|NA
TGTGCCAGCAGTTTCGCAGTTGGCTACGAGCAGTACTTC
CASSFAVGYEQYF
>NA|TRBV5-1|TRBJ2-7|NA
TGCGCCAGCAGCTTGGTAGGGCCATTCTCGGGTGAGCAGTACTTC
CASSLVGPFSGEQYF
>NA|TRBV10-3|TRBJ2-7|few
TGTGCCATCAGTTCTCCGGGACCATACGAGCAGTACTTC
CAISSPGPYEQYF
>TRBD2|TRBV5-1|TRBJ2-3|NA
TGCGCCAGCAGCTTGCCGGGGGGGATCACAGATACGCAGTATTTT
CASSLPGGITDTQYF
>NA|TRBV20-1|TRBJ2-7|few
TGCAGTGCTGAAAAAACCGGGGGCCGCGCCACCTACGAGCAGTACTTC
CSAEKTGGRATYEQYF
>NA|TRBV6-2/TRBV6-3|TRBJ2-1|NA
TGTGCCAGCAGTTACAATTCGGGAACCCCCATGTACAATGAGCAGTTCTTC
CASSYNSGTPMYNEQFF
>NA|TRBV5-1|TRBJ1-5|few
TGCGCCGGCAGCATGCAGAGCGCTCAGCCCCAGCATTTT
CAGSMQSAQPQHF
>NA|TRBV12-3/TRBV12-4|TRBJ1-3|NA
TGTGCCAGCACCCTGGGTAGGACAGTCGTCTCTGGAAACACCATATATTTT
CASTLGRTVVSGNTIYF
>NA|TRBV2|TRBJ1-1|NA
TGTGCCAGCAGTGAAGGATCGCGGGCTACTGAAGCTTTCTTT
CASSEGSRATEAFF
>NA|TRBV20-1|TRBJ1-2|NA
TGCAGTGCTAGAGCGTCGTCCTGGGGGTATGGCTACACCTTC
CSARASSWGYGYTF
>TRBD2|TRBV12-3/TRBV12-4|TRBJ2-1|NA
TGTGCCAGCAGTTTGGGGACTAGCATTGAGCAGTTCTTC
CASSLGTSIEQFF
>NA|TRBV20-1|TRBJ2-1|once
TGCAGTGCTGTTCCCGACGGAATCGATGAGCAGTTCTTC
CSAVPDGIDEQFF
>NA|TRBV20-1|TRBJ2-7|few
TGCAGTGCTCCGATACCAGCGAGAAGGGACGAGCAGTACTTC
CSAPIPARRDEQYF